The source of this T cell receptor (beta chain) is a study of PD-1 blockade in mismatch repair-deficient tumors. This CDR3 region has 15 residues. V dropped 6 bases and J dropped 3; count of bases not matched to a gene: 6. CDR1 and CDR2 (germline): SGHTA, FQGTGA. As for this clone: Its antigen is unidentified.

TCRdb keeps only in-frame clones here, not all; method: immunoSEQ multiplex PCR. The table shows just under 9,000 clones, with over 80% occurring only once. Time point indicated: roughly 11-day in vitro stimulation with candidate neoantigen peptide 7. The sample consisted of cells cultured in vitro, taken from a patient treated with pembrolizumab. This receptor was taken from an adult with mismatch repair-deficient cancer. The chain uses TRBV7-3 and TRBJ2-2; TRBD1 matches at 8 bases. The CDR3 region is CASSQGAGYTGELFF. CDR3 coding DNA: TGTGCCAGCAGTCAGGGGGCGGGGTACACCGGGGAGCTGTTTTTT.